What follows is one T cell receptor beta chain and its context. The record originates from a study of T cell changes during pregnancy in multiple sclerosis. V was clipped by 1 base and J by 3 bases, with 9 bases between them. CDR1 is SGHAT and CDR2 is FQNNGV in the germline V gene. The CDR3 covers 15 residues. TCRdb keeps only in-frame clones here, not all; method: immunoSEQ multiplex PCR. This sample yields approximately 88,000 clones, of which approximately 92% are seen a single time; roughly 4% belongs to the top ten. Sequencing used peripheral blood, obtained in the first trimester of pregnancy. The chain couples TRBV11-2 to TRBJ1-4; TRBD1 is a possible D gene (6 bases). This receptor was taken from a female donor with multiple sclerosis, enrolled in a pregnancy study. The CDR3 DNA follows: TGTGCCAGCAGCTTAGTGGGGGCCTCTAATGAAAAACTGTTTTTT. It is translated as CASSLVGASNEKLFF.